This T cell receptor (beta chain) was profiled in a study of cytomegalovirus exposure and HLA in healthy donors. Study results and caveats: The authors confirmed in vitro that a few CMV-associated chains were specific for CMV antigens. Cytomegalovirus status was reportedly diagnosed by the classifier with high sensitivity and specificity.

Donors sampled were nominally healthy, though unrecorded immune exposures were likely. 13 Jbeta primers and 60 Vbeta primers were used for the PCR. As handled by the study authors: Counted up in a later analysis, unique TCR beta chains came to around 80 million, with around 12 million shared. Measured with immunoSEQ multiplex PCR; TCRdb has only the in-frame clones, and not every one. The V and J calls and clone size are taken from that table; D and trimming were inferred from the DNA. Here the sample spans under 150,000 clones, about 9.1% being singletons. CDR3 size: 14 residues. CDR1 and CDR2 (germline): SGHAT, FQNNGV. The V gene lost 4 bases and the J gene lost 2 bases, with 11 bases spanning the gap. This clone was detected only a few times. Its antigen remains unidentified.

J is TRBJ1-2 and V is TRBV11-2; weak D call: TRBD1 (6 bases). Sequenced: PBMCs. The clonotype comes from a woman in her thirties or forties in good health and CMV-seropositive. CDR3 region: CASSSATGNYGYTF. The CDR3 nucleotides read TGTGCCAGCAGCTCCGCGACAGGAAACTATGGCTACACCTTC.